The clone carrying this T cell receptor (beta chain) came up a few times. The sample contains more than one DNA sequence encoding this CDR3. The entry originates in a study of blood T cell repertoires in COVID-19. Study details: Sites across the United States, Italy and Spain contributed samples from acute and convalescent COVID-19. T cells, B-cell-depleted T cells, or PBMCs supplied cDNA or gDNA.

Germline CDR1 and CDR2: KGHSH and LQKENI. The CDR3 sequence is 15 residues long. With V trimmed by 2 bases and J by 3 bases, 7 bases remained unmatched. Source study methods: Amplification of reference gene primers provided the estimated nucleated cell counts. Only in-frame clones appear in the TCRdb table, and some are missing; sequencing was by immunoSEQ multiplex PCR. The DNA was the basis for D and trimming; V, J and clone size are from that table. Altogether roughly 170,000 clones are present, 84% being singletons, with the ten largest covering roughly 8%. The V and J genes are TRBV18 and TRBJ2-7, with TRBD2 matching over 7 bases. This clonotype was obtained from a man between 40 and 49 years old who had recovered from COVID-19. The source material was peripheral blood. In DNA form, the CDR3 reads TGTGCCAGCTCACCAAGGGGAGGGGATAGCTACGAGCAGTACTTC. It specifies CASSPRGGDSYEQYF.